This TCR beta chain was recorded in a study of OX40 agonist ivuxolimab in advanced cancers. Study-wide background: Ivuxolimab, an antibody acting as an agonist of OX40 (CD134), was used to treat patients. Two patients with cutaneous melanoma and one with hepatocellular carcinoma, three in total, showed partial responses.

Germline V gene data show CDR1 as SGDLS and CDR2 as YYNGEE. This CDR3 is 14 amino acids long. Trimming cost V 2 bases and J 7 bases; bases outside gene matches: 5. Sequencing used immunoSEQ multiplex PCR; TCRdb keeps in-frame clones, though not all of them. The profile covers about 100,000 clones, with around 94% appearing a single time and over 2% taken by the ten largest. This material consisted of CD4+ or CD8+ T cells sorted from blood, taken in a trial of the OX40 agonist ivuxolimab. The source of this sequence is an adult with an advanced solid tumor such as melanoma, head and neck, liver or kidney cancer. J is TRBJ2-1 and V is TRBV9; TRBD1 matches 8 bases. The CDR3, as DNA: TGTGCCAGCAGCGTCGGACAGGGAGTAAATGAGCAGTTCTTC. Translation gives CASSVGQGVNEQFF.